The source of this T cell receptor (beta chain) is a study of shared clonotypes between healthy human individuals. Study outcomes and limitations: The four-donor shared clonotypes exceeded non-shared clonotypes in generation probability, with non-shared ones scoring lower. Large sequencing depth failed to make sorted-subset sequencing complete, rarefaction showed.

V lost 6 bases and J lost 2; bases outside the gene matches: 0. Germline CDR1 is SNHLY and CDR2 is FYNNEI. The CDR3 has 12 residues. CD8 cells regarded as naive lacked CD45RO, were positively chosen for CCR7, and omitted terminally differentiated effector memory CD45RA+ cells. In the case of this clone: Its antigen is as yet unknown.

Replicate sorted-subset PCRs were loaded with around 0.2 ug DNA, roughly 33,000 T cell genomes. In the study's own analysis: ImmunoSEQ yielded junction-only sequences lacking quality scores, so filtering differed. Method: immunoSEQ multiplex PCR; TCRdb's copy keeps in-frame clones and lacks some. The DNA was the basis for D and trimming; V, J and clone size are from that table. The sample consists of about 610,000 clones, about 95% of them appearing once. Specimen: naive CD8+ T cells sorted from blood. The origin of this receptor is a woman aged 25-40 years in good health. V and J are TRBV2 and TRBJ2-7, with 8 bases that match TRBD2. CDR3 sequence reads: CASRGLAYEQYF. For the CDR3, the DNA is TGTGCCAGCAGGGGACTAGCCTACGAGCAGTACTTC.